Below, 31 T cell receptor beta chains from the same sample are listed, as sequenced in a study of shared clonotypes between healthy human individuals. CD8 cells regarded as naive lacked CD45RO, were positively chosen for CCR7, and omitted terminally differentiated effector memory CD45RA+ cells. The method was immunoSEQ multiplex PCR; TCRdb's version includes in-frame clones alone and lacks a portion of them. The sample has some 1,900,000 clones, roughly 95% seen once; the top ten hold approximately 1%. Input material: naive CD8+ T cells sorted from blood. The source is a young man in good health.

The rearrangement joins TRBV18 to TRBJ2-5; D possibly corresponds to TRBD2 (5 bases). The CDR3 extends over 17 amino acids. The V and J ends lost 6 bases and 1 base respectively, with 21 bases between them. Germline V CDR1 and CDR2: KGHSH, LQKENI. The CDR3 nucleotides are TGTGCCAGCTCGCCTAACTTCCCACTAGAGCCCCAAGAGACCCAGTACTTC. This gives the protein CASSPNFPLEPQETQYF.

As for this clone: The sample holds other DNA sequences that translate to the same CDR3. The chain employs TRBV27 and TRBJ2-6; a possible D gene is TRBD1 (6 bases). The CDR3 is 16 amino acids. Looked up from germline, CDR1 is MNHEY and CDR2 is SMNVEV (reference sequence). The V and J ends lost 0 bases and 1 base respectively, with 7 bases between them. CDR3 in DNA: TGTGCCAGCAGTTTATCGAGGGGGTCTGGGGCCAACGTCCTGACTTTC. Protein sequence: CASSLSRGSGANVLTF.

In the case of this clone: Additional DNA sequences in this sample encode the identical CDR3. The chain carries TRBV7-9 and TRBJ2-5, with D possibly TRBD1 on 6 matching bases. The V end lost 4 bases, the J end lost 4 bases, and 13 bases lay between the germline ends. CDR1 SEHNR and CDR2 FQNEAQ come from the germline V gene (reference sequence). The CDR3 consists of 14 residues. This CDR3 reads CASSSSTGRETQYF. As DNA, the CDR3 is TGTGCCAGCAGCTCCTCGACAGGACGAGAGACCCAGTACTTC. Full variable domain (missing parts from reference TRBV7-9 and TRBJ2-5): DTGVSQNPRHKITKRGQNVTFRCDPISEHNRLYWYRQTLGQGPEFLTYFQNEAQLEKSRLLSDRFSAERPKGSFSTLEIQRTEQGDSAMYLCASSSSTGRETQYFGPGTRLLVL.

CDR3 coding DNA: TGTGCCAGCAGCTTCGATACGCAGTATTTT. Amino acid sequence: CASSFDTQYF. This chain connects TRBV7-2 to TRBJ2-3; D call uncertain. CDR1 SGHTA and CDR2 FQGNSA come from the germline V gene. With 3 bases removed from V and 6 bases from J, the gap between germline ends came to 1 base. The CDR3 length is 10 residues.

The CDR3 loop is CASSVGDGTSGGLSSYEQYF. In nucleotides, the CDR3 is TGTGCCAGCAGCGTAGGGGATGGGACTAGCGGGGGCCTGAGCTCCTACGAGCAGTACTTC. The J gene is TRBJ2-7, the V gene TRBV9; the match to TRBD2 covers 14 bases. The V and J ends lost 0 bases and 0 bases, in that order; junction bases with no gene match: 11. The CDR3 is 20 residues long. CDR1 is SGDLS, CDR2 YYNGEE, per germline. Full variable domain (remainder filled in from reference TRBV9 and TRBJ2-7): DSGVTQTPKHLITATGQRVTLRCSPRSGDLSVYWYQQSLDQGLQFLIQYYNGEERAKGNILERFSAQQFPDLHSELNLSSLELGDSALYFCASSVGDGTSGGLSSYEQYFGPGTRLTVT.

The V gene is TRBV7-9, the J gene TRBJ2-3; unclear D gene. CDR3 size: 15 residues. Looked up from germline, CDR1 is SEHNR and CDR2 is FQNEAQ (reference sequence). The V gene lost 1 base and the J gene lost 0 bases, with 8 bases spanning the gap. The CDR3 DNA reads TGTGCCAGCAGCTTAGATACGGCTAGCACAGATACGCAGTATTTT. Its protein product is CASSLDTASTDTQYF.

Regarding this clone: Other DNA sequences in the sample encode the same CDR3. The chain carries TRBV5-1 and TRBJ2-2; possibly TRBD1 or TRBD2 for D (5 bases each). V was shortened by 0 bases and J by 6 bases, with 9 bases between the two germline ends. Germline loops: CDR1 SGHRS, CDR2 YFSETQ. The CDR3 covers 14 residues. This chain's CDR3 is CASSLVGAAGELFF. The DNA of the CDR3 is TGCGCCAGCAGCTTGGTCGGGGCGGCCGGGGAGCTGTTTTTT.

The chain recombines TRBV19 with TRBJ2-1; D may be TRBD2 (6 bases). Germline values: CDR1 LNHDA, CDR2 SQIVND (reference sequence). CDR3 length: 16 amino acids. The V end lost 1 base, the J end lost 2 bases, and 12 bases lay between the germline ends. The CDR3, as DNA: TGTGCCAGTAGTATAGTTGGAGGGCGCCCCTACAATGAGCAGTTCTTC. Translation gives CASSIVGGRPYNEQFF.

This clone was picked up one time. The genes are TRBV12-5 and TRBJ1-1; D is ambiguous. The germline gives CDR1 LGHNT, CDR2 FRNRAP. The CDR3 length is 15 residues. V lost 6 bases to trimming and J lost 4 bases, with 18 bases between them. DNA of the CDR3: TGTGCTAGTGGCACCTCTGGGTCGGGTTCCACTGAAGCTTTCTTT. This translates into CASGTSGSGSTEAFF.

This clone was seen a handful of times. The chain has TRBV6-6 and TRBJ2-2, with 9 positions matching TRBD2. Germline-derived CDR1 and CDR2 are MNHNY and SVGAGI (reference sequence). The CDR3 totals 14 residues. V lost 6 bases to trimming and J lost 3 bases; unmatched junction nucleotides: 2. The CDR3 here is CASSRTSDTGELFF. The CDR3 nucleotides read TGTGCCAGCAGCCGGACTAGCGACACCGGGGAGCTGTTTTTT.

The rearrangement joins TRBV28 to TRBJ2-1; D possibly corresponds to TRBD2 (5 bases). The CDR3 is made up of 12 amino acids. V lost 3 bases and J 8 bases, leaving 8 bases between the germline ends. The germline V gene encodes CDR1 MDHEN and CDR2 SYDVKM. The CDR3 region has the DNA TGTGCCAGCAGTTTCACCGGGGATGAGCAGTTCTTC. As protein: CASSFTGDEQFF.

This clone was seen just once. The chain is built from TRBV7-8 and TRBJ2-7; 7 bases map to TRBD2. Looked up from germline, CDR1 is SGHVS and CDR2 is FQNEAQ. V shed 5 bases and J 3 bases; nucleotides not matched to a gene: 10. This CDR3 has 15 residues. The CDR3 spells CASSRLLTSDYEQYF. The CDR3 coding sequence is TGTGCCAGCAGCCGGCTACTAACTAGCGACTACGAGCAGTACTTC. The full variable domain, its missing parts supplied by reference TRBV7-8 and TRBJ2-7, is GAGVSQSPRYKVAKRGQDVALRCDPISGHVSLFWYQQALGQGPEFLTYFQNEAQLDKSGLPSDRFFAERPEGSVSTLKIQRTQQEDSAVYLCASSRLLTSDYEQYFGPGTRLTVT.

V is TRBV27 and J is TRBJ2-1; 13 nucleotides line up with TRBD2. This CDR3 comprises 16 residues. The J segment lost 4 bases and the V segment lost 3 bases, leaving 3 bases of the junction unmatched. Germline V gene lookup returns CDR1 MNHEY and CDR2 SMNVEV (reference sequence). This CDR3 reads CASSFGGLAGYNEQFF. The DNA of the CDR3 is TGTGCCAGCAGTTTTGGGGGACTAGCGGGATACAATGAGCAGTTCTTC.

The V call is TRBV5-6, the J call TRBJ1-3; the D gene is possibly TRBD1 (5 bases). Germline V gives CDR1 SGHDT, CDR2 YYEEEE. This CDR3 contains 16 residues. Between the trimmed V and J ends, which lost 0 bases and 0 bases, there was a span of 10 bases. Written as DNA, the CDR3 is TGTGCCAGCAGCTTGGCGGGGCAGAGCTCTGGAAACACCATATATTTT. Protein product: CASSLAGQSSGNTIYF.

This clone appeared once. V usage is TRBV10-3 and J usage is TRBJ2-7, with a tentative D call TRBD2 (6 bases). Germline CDR1 and CDR2: ENHRY and SYGVKD. This CDR3 has 13 residues. Trimming shortened V by 11 bases and J by 1 base, and 15 bases separated the two germline ends. The CDR3 sequence is CARRMRGSYEQYF. CDR3 nucleotide sequence: TGTGCCCGTCGCATGCGGGGATCCTACGAGCAGTACTTC.

The gene calls are TRBV19 and TRBJ2-1; maybe TRBD1 (5 bases). Germline V gene data show CDR1 as LNHDA and CDR2 as SQIVND (reference sequence). The CDR3 has 15 amino acids. V gave up 3 bases and J gave up 2 bases, with 11 bases separating them. CDR3 sequence (DNA): TGTGCCAGTAGTATGGTATGGGGCACCTACAATGAGCAGTTCTTC. This encodes CASSMVWGTYNEQFF.

This chain links TRBV19 with TRBJ1-5; TRBD1 aligns across 8 bases. The V and J ends lost 6 bases and 0 bases, in that order; junction bases with no gene match: 7. Germline lookup yields CDR1 LNHDA and CDR2 SQIVND (reference sequence). This CDR3 is built from 16 residues. The CDR3 sequence is CASRPDRGYSNQPQHF. In DNA, the CDR3 is TGTGCCAGTAGGCCCGACAGGGGATATAGCAATCAGCCCCAGCATTTT. The whole variable domain, remainder taken from reference TRBV19 and TRBJ1-5, is DGGITQSPKYLFRKEGQNVTLSCEQNLNHDAMYWYRQDPGQGLRLIYYSQIVNDFQKGDIAEGYSVSREKKESFPLTVTSAQKNPTAFYLCASRPDRGYSNQPQHFGDGTRLSIL.

This chain joins TRBV11-1 and TRBJ2-5; 12 bases are a match to TRBD2. The CDR3 extends over 14 amino acids. The ends lost 5 bases at V and 10 bases at J; junction bases unmatched: 8. Per the germline V gene, CDR1 is SGHAT and CDR2 is FQDESV (reference sequence). The CDR3 region is CASSELAGGPFQYF. The CDR3 bases are TGTGCCAGCAGCGAGCTAGCGGGGGGGCCGTTCCAGTACTTC. The variable domain in full, completed from reference TRBV11-1 and TRBJ2-5, reads EAEVAQSPRYKITEKSQAVAFWCDPISGHATLYWYRQILGQGPELLVQFQDESVVDDSQLPKDRFSAERLKGVDSTLKIQPAELGDSAMYLCASSELAGGPFQYFGPGTRLLVL.

This chain joins TRBV9 and TRBJ2-5; D gene ambiguous. The CDR3 extends over 14 amino acids. Germline-derived CDR1 and CDR2 are SGDLS and YYNGEE. The V gene lost 0 bases and the J gene lost 5 bases, with 11 bases spanning the gap. The CDR3 DNA reads as TGTGCCAGCAGCGTAGAGGGCCAGTCGGAGACCCAGTACTTC. This gives the protein CASSVEGQSETQYF.

The chain has TRBV6-5 and TRBJ2-7; D unclear. Trimming stripped 4 bases from V and 5 bases from J, with 9 bases between. The CDR3 totals 12 residues. Germline V CDR1 and CDR2: MNHEY, SVGAGI. The chain's CDR3 is CASSWPTDEQYF. CDR3 sequence (DNA): TGTGCCAGCAGTTGGCCCACCGACGAGCAGTACTTC.

This clone came up once. The sample contains more than one DNA sequence encoding this CDR3. The V gene is TRBV9, the J gene TRBJ2-7, with TRBD2 identical over 10 bases. The germline V gene encodes CDR1 SGDLS and CDR2 YYNGEE. Germline trimming cut 0 bases from V and 3 bases from J; bases unmatched to any gene: 3. CDR3 length equals 15 residues. CDR3 sequence: CASSVGTSGFYEQYF. CDR3 bases: TGTGCCAGCAGCGTAGGGACTAGCGGTTTCTACGAGCAGTACTTC.

V gene TRBV7-9 combines with J gene TRBJ1-1; D is uncertain. Per germline, CDR1 SEHNR and CDR2 FQNEAQ (reference sequence). The CDR3 runs 13 residues. Deletions cut 4 bases from V and 1 base from J, with 7 bases between. CDR3 sequence (DNA): TGTGCCAGCAGCTATTCGGGGAACACTGAAGCTTTCTTT. This gives the protein CASSYSGNTEAFF.

On this clone: Other DNA sequences in this specimen translate into the identical CDR3. The J gene is TRBJ1-5, the V gene TRBV19, with 9 positions matching TRBD1. Germline V CDR1 and CDR2: LNHDA, SQIVND (reference sequence). V shed 3 bases and J 4 bases; nucleotides not matched to a gene: 4. There are 15 residues in the CDR3. The CDR3 nucleotides read TGTGCCAGTAGTATTGACAGGGGGGGAAATCAGCCCCAGCATTTT. Translated, it gives CASSIDRGGNQPQHF. Filled out from reference TRBV19 and TRBJ1-5, the complete variable domain reads DGGITQSPKYLFRKEGQNVTLSCEQNLNHDAMYWYRQDPGQGLRLIYYSQIVNDFQKGDIAEGYSVSREKKESFPLTVTSAQKNPTAFYLCASSIDRGGNQPQHFGDGTRLSIL.

This chain links TRBV27 with TRBJ2-7; 9 nucleotides align to TRBD1. This CDR3 comprises 14 residues. Germline CDR1 reads MNHEY; CDR2 reads SMNVEV (reference sequence). The junction had 9 bases not matched to a gene; V was cut back by 8 bases and J by 4 bases. CDR3 residues: CASRSKTGGYEQYF. DNA of the CDR3: TGTGCCAGCCGAAGCAAGACAGGGGGGTACGAGCAGTACTTC.

The chain joins TRBV13 to TRBJ2-7, with D possibly being TRBD2 (5 bases). CDR3 size: 14 residues. CDR1 PRHDT and CDR2 FYEKMQ come from the germline V gene (reference sequence). V was pared by 4 bases and J by 0 bases, with 10 bases between. This CDR3 reads CASSSISDSYEQYF. In DNA, the CDR3 is TGTGCCAGCAGCTCCATTAGCGACTCCTACGAGCAGTACTTC.

The chain uses TRBV7-9 and TRBJ2-3, with D hard to call. Trimming left V 4 bases short and J 3 bases short, with 5 bases between. This CDR3 contains 12 residues. CDR1 SEHNR and CDR2 FQNEAQ come from the germline V gene (reference sequence). As DNA, the CDR3 is TGTGCCAGCAGCTCCCTTACAGATACGCAGTATTTT. Translating it yields CASSSLTDTQYF.

V is TRBV28 and J is TRBJ1-6, with D hard to call. The CDR3 covers 15 residues. Trimming took 1 base from V and 10 from J, leaving 14 bases between them. Germline CDR1 MDHEN, CDR2 SYDVKM. This CDR3 is CASSLSPEAGSPLHF. The CDR3 DNA reads TGTGCCAGCAGTTTATCACCCGAGGCTGGGTCACCCCTCCACTTT.

Note on this clone: At the DNA level, this CDR3 is encoded by other sequences in the same sample as well. The chain is built from TRBV5-4 and TRBJ2-7; D gene unclear. Germline V gene sequence: CDR1 SGHNT, CDR2 YYREEE (reference sequence). The CDR3 is 13 residues long. The germline V and J ends were trimmed by 0 bases and 0 bases, with 4 bases remaining between them. CDR3 DNA sequence: TGTGCCAGCAGCTTGGGATCCTCCTACGAGCAGTACTTC. This sequence encodes CASSLGSSYEQYF.

A word on this clone: The germline gene is not matched at one end of the junction; a read error may be the cause. The CDR3 here is CASGSGGGYEQYF. The CDR3 DNA reads as TGTGCTAGCGGTTCCGGCGGGGGCTACGAGCAGTACTTC. The chain couples TRBV12-5 to TRBJ2-7, with 7 bases identical to TRBD2. Germline V gene lookup returns CDR1 LGHNT and CDR2 FRNRAP. CDR3 length: 13 amino acids.

The V call is TRBV27, the J call TRBJ1-2; maybe TRBD1 (5 bases). V was pared by 1 base and J by 6 bases, with 9 bases between. The germline V gene has CDR1 MNHEY and CDR2 SMNVEV (reference sequence). This CDR3 is built from 13 residues. Here the CDR3 reads CASSLFRDDGYTF. As DNA, the CDR3 is TGTGCCAGCAGTTTATTCAGGGACGATGGCTACACCTTC.

This sequence joins TRBV4-1 and TRBJ2-1, with 8 bases lining up with TRBD1. CDR3 length: 18 amino acids. Losses at the gene ends were 4 bases for V and 6 bases for J; bases not matched to a gene: 17. Germline CDR1 and CDR2: MGHRA and YSYEKL. The CDR3 reads CASSRRVTGEGTGNEQFF. CDR3 DNA sequence: TGCGCCAGCAGCCGGAGGGTGACAGGGGAAGGTACCGGCAATGAGCAGTTCTTC.